The 21 T cell receptor beta chains reported below all come from one sample, sequenced in a study of T-cell reconstitution after alpha-beta-depleted transplantation in children. For TCRbeta, the library was prepared with unique molecular identifiers. TCRdb reprocessed the PCR reads with MiXCR, giving one entry per CDR3 protein. There are about 980,000 distinct CDR3 sequences in the sample; about 31% occur only once, and approximately 30% lies in the top ten. This material consisted of PBMCs, mostly from graft donor cells, taken 360 days after TCRalphabeta/CD19-depleted stem cell transplant. These receptors all come from a boy under two years old who had a stem cell transplant for SCID, so the T cells may come from the graft donor.

This clonotype has only a few counts. The chain couples TRBV6-1 to TRBJ1-1, with D possibly matching TRBD1 (5 bases). Germline V CDR1 and CDR2: MNHNS, SASEGT. The CDR3 is 15 amino acids. V lost 6 bases and J 0 bases, leaving 14 bases between the germline ends. CDR3 region: CASSKRGILNTEAFF. In DNA form, the CDR3 reads TGTGCCAGCAGCAAGAGGGGCATCTTGAACACTGAAGCTTTCTTT.

The chain uses TRBV20-1 and TRBJ2-5; D unresolved. This CDR3 has 12 residues. Trimming stripped 3 bases from V and 5 bases from J, with 10 bases between. Germline values: CDR1 DFQATT, CDR2 SNEGSKA (reference sequence). The CDR3 nucleotides are TGCAGTGCTAGTGGGATGGATGAGACCCAGTACTTC. As protein: CSASGMDETQYF.

This clonotype was observed a few times. The rearrangement uses TRBV27 and TRBJ2-7; 7 positions agree with TRBD1. Losses at the gene ends were 6 bases for V and 3 bases for J; bases not matched to a gene: 8. CDR3 length: 14 amino acids. Germline values: CDR1 MNHEY, CDR2 SMNVEV (reference sequence). The CDR3: CASRWTGGGYEQYF. CDR3 bases: TGTGCCAGCAGATGGACAGGAGGTGGCTACGAGCAGTACTTC.

This clonotype was counted between two and nine times. The chain recombines TRBV28 with TRBJ2-7, with D possibly called TRBD1 or TRBD2 (5 bases each). From germline, CDR1 is MDHEN and CDR2 SYDVKM. This CDR3 region has 14 residues. V was trimmed by 6 bases and J by 5 bases, leaving 17 bases between them. The CDR3 DNA reads as TGTGCCAGCAGCGGGGATGGGGGAATTAACGAGCAGTACTTC. Translating gives CASSGDGGINEQYF. The full variable domain, completed using reference TRBV28 and TRBJ2-7, is DVKVTQSSRYLVKRTGEKVFLECVQDMDHENMFWYRQDPGLGLRLIYFSYDVKMKEKGDIPEGYSVSREKKERFSLILESASTNQTSMYLCASSGDGGINEQYFGPGTRLTVT.

The CDR3 DNA sequence: TGTGCCAGCTCAGAGGGGGTGACGTACGAGCAGTACTTC. Amino acids: CASSEGVTYEQYF. J is TRBJ2-7 and V is TRBV18; D perhaps matches TRBD1 (6 bases). This CDR3 comprises 13 residues. CDR1 KGHSH and CDR2 LQKENI come from the germline V gene. Deletions cut 5 bases from V and 4 bases from J, with 12 bases between.

This clonotype was seen a few times. The chain joins TRBV5-6 to TRBJ2-1; D unresolved. V lost 4 bases, J lost 6 bases, and 14 bases lay in between. From germline, CDR1 is SGHDT and CDR2 YYEEEE. This CDR3 spans 14 amino acids. The CDR3 region has the DNA TGTGCCAGCAGCCCCCCGCTGGAAACCAATGAGCAGTTCTTC. Translated, it gives CASSPPLETNEQFF.

This clonotype came up a few times. The chain is built from TRBV2 and TRBJ2-7; D gene uncertain. Trimming stripped 7 bases from V and 0 bases from J, with 13 bases between. CDR1 and CDR2 from the germline V gene are SNHLY and FYNNEI. The CDR3 is made up of 14 amino acids. The CDR3 bases are TGTGCCAGCACTACCCGCAATTACTCCTACGAGCAGTACTTC. Translation: CASTTRNYSYEQYF.

CDR3 protein: CASQKQGRSTGELFF. CDR3 DNA: TGTGCCAGCCAAAAACAGGGACGCAGCACCGGGGAGCTGTTTTTT. V is TRBV6-2 or TRBV6-3 and J is TRBJ2-2, with TRBD1 as a possible D gene (6 bases). The CDR3 runs 15 residues. Germline-derived CDR1 and CDR2 are MNHEY and SVGEGT. Deletions cut 8 bases from V and 4 bases from J, with 17 bases between.

This clonotype was seen a few times. The chain has TRBV28 and TRBJ2-7; 8 bases are shared with TRBD1. The germline CDR1 and CDR2 sequences are MDHEN and SYDVKM. This CDR3 has 13 amino acids. The V segment lost 6 bases and the J segment 4 bases; nucleotides outside the gene matches: 5. The CDR3 coding sequence is TGTGCCAGCAGGGGGACAGGCCGATACGAGCAGTACTTC. Translating it yields CASRGTGRYEQYF.

The sample holds a few counts of this clonotype. The chain joins TRBV27 to TRBJ1-4, with D possibly being TRBD1 (6 bases). Germline-derived CDR1 and CDR2 are MNHEY and SMNVEV (reference sequence). The V end was cut by 4 bases, the J end by 8 bases, with 17 bases between. This CDR3 spans 15 amino acids. CDR3 protein: CASSSKQDSGEKLFF. CDR3 DNA: TGTGCCAGCAGTTCCAAACAGGACAGTGGCGAAAAACTGTTTTTT.

The CDR3 spells CSGRLPQGNEQFF. As DNA, the CDR3 is TGCAGCGGCCGCCTTCCTCAGGGCAATGAGCAGTTCTTC. J is TRBJ2-1 and V is TRBV29-1, with D perhaps TRBD1 (5 bases). V was clipped by 7 bases and J by 6 bases, with 16 bases between them. Germline V gene data show CDR1 as SQVTM and CDR2 as ANQGSEA. CDR3 length equals 13 residues.

The chain is built from TRBV7-6 and TRBJ1-1; maybe TRBD1 (6 bases). Trimming shortened V by 6 bases and J by 0 bases, and 20 bases separated the two germline ends. This CDR3 is 17 amino acids long. CDR1 SGHVS and CDR2 FNYEAQ come from the germline V gene. CDR3 nucleotides: TGTGCCAGCAGTTCCTATAGGGACACCGGGATGAACACTGAAGCTTTCTTT. Translated: CASSSYRDTGMNTEAFF.

This clonotype was counted a few times. Mismatch with germline at one junction end may stem from a read error. The chain combines TRBV13 with TRBJ2-1; D unclear. The germline gives CDR1 PRHDT, CDR2 FYEKMQ (reference sequence). There are 16 residues in the CDR3. The CDR3 nucleotides are TGTGCCAGCAGCTTAGGATTTACCAGACCCTACCATGAGCAGTTCTTC. It yields the protein CASSLGFTRPYHEQFF.

This clonotype was observed once. CDR3 sequence: CASSSLGTLSGEQYF. CDR3 coding DNA: TGTGCCAGCAGCTCTTTGGGGACCCTTTCGGGGGAGCAGTACTTC. The chain uses TRBV5-5 and TRBJ2-7; D is possibly TRBD1 or TRBD2 (5 bases each). V was cut by 3 bases and J by 7 bases, with 20 bases left in between. The CDR3 is 15 residues long. Germline CDR1 and CDR2: SGHKS and YYEKEE (reference sequence).

J is TRBJ2-7 and V is TRBV12-3 or TRBV12-4, with D possibly TRBD2 on 5 matching bases. Deletions cut 6 bases from V and 9 bases from J, with 15 bases between. The CDR3 is 12 residues long. CDR3 loop: CASSHGLTRQYF. The CDR3 DNA reads as TGTGCCAGCAGCCATGGACTGACGCGGCAGTACTTC.

The rearrangement uses TRBV18 and TRBJ1-2, with 7 bases aligning to TRBD1. J gave up 1 base and V 10 bases, and 15 bases lay outside the gene matches. From germline, CDR1 is KGHSH and CDR2 LQKENI. CDR3 length: 16 amino acids. The CDR3: CATGEQGNDLNYGYTF. The DNA of the CDR3 is TGTGCCACCGGAGAACAGGGGAACGACCTTAACTATGGCTACACCTTC.

This clonotype was found many times. The chain has TRBV18 and TRBJ1-1, with 7 positions matching TRBD1. The CDR3 has 14 residues. Germline V gene data show CDR1 as KGHSH and CDR2 as LQKENI. The V and J ends lost 3 bases and 1 base, in that order; junction bases with no gene match: 2. The CDR3 reads CASSPGQRNTEAFF. The DNA for the CDR3 is TGTGCCAGCTCACCGGGACAGCGGAACACTGAAGCTTTCTTT.

The genes are TRBV27 and TRBJ2-2; maybe TRBD1 (6 bases). This CDR3 region has 16 residues. The germline CDR1 and CDR2 sequences are MNHEY and SMNVEV (reference sequence). V was clipped by 2 bases and J by 3 bases, with 13 bases between them. In DNA form, the CDR3 reads TGTGCCAGCAGTTTAAGGGGCACAGGGTACACCGGGGAGCTGTTTTTT. It is translated as CASSLRGTGYTGELFF.

This clonotype showed up just a few times. The V gene is TRBV7-8, the J gene TRBJ2-5, with TRBD1 as a possible D gene (8 bases). V lost 6 bases, J lost 2 bases, and 16 bases lay in between. The CDR3 length is 15 residues. CDR1 is SGHVS and CDR2 is FQNEAQ in the germline V gene. CDR3 bases: TGTGCCAGCAGTAAAGACAGGGGAGGGCAAGAGACCCAGTACTTC. This gives the protein CASSKDRGGQETQYF.

J is TRBJ2-7 and V is TRBV12-3 or TRBV12-4; D tentatively reads TRBD1 or TRBD2 (5 bases each). Trimming took off 7 bases at V and 7 bases at J, with 14 bases between the two ends. The CDR3 extends over 12 amino acids. Written as DNA, the CDR3 is TGTGCCAGCACCTTTTGGGGCGGGGAGCAGTACTTC. Protein product: CASTFWGGEQYF.

This chain connects TRBV19 to TRBJ2-3, with D possibly being TRBD1 or TRBD2 (5 bases each). There are 16 residues in the CDR3. CDR1 and CDR2 from the germline V gene are LNHDA and SQIVND (reference sequence). V lost 3 bases and J 4 bases, leaving 17 bases between the germline ends. Here the CDR3 reads CASSIGRGDGPDTQYF. The CDR3 nucleotides read TGTGCCAGTAGTATCGGACGGGGCGATGGCCCAGATACGCAGTATTTT.